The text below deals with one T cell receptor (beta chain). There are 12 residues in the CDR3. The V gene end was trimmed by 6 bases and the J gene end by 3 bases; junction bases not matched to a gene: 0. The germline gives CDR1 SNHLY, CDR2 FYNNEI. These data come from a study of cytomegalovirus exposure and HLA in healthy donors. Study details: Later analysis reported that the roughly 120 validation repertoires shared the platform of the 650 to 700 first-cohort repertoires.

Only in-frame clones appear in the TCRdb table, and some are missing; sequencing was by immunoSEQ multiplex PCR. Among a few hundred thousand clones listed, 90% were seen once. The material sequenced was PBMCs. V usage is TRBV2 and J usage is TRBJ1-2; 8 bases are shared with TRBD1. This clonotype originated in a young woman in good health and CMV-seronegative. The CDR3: CASRDRDYGYTF. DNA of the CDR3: TGTGCCAGCAGGGACAGGGACTATGGCTACACCTTC.